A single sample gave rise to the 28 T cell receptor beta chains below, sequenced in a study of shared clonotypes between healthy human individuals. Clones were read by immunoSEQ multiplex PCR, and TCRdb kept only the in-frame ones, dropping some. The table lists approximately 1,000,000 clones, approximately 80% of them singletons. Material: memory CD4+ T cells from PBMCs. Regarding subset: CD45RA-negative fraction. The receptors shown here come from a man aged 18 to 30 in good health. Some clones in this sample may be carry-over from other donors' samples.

The CDR3 region is CASSSATSGTYEQYF. CDR3 sequence (DNA): TGTGCCAGCAGCAGCGCGACTAGCGGTACCTACGAGCAGTACTTC. The chain links TRBV11-1 to TRBJ2-7; 9 positions agree with TRBD2. Germline V gene lookup returns CDR1 SGHAT and CDR2 FQDESV (reference sequence). This CDR3 comprises 15 residues. Trimming removed 5 bases from V and 2 bases from J; junction bases left unmatched: 7.

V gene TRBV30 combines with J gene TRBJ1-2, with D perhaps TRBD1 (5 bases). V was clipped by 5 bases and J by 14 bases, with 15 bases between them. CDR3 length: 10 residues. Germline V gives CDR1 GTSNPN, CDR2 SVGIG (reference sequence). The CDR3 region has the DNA TGTGCCTGGGGCGGGGCCCGAGGGACCTTC. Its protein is CAWGGARGTF.

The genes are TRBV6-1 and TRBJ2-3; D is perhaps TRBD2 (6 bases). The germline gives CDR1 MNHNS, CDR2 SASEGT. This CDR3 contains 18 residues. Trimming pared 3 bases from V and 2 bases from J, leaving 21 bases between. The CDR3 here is CASSDNLRAAGTTDTQYF. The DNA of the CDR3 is TGTGCCAGCAGTGACAATTTAAGAGCGGCGGGGACCACAGATACGCAGTATTTT.

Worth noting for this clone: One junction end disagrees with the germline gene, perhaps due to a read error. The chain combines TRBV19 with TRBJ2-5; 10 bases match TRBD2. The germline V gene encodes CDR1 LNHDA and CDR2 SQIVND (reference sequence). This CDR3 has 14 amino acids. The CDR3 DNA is TGTGCCGGTAGTATACTAGCGGGAAGAGAGACCCAGTACTTC. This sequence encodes CAGSILAGRETQYF.

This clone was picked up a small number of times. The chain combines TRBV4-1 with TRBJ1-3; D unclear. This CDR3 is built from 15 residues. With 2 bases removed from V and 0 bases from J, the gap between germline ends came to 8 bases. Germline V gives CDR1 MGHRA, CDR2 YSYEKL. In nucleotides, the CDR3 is TGCGCCAGCAGCCAAAGCCCGAGCTCTGGAAACACCATATATTTT. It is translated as CASSQSPSSGNTIYF.

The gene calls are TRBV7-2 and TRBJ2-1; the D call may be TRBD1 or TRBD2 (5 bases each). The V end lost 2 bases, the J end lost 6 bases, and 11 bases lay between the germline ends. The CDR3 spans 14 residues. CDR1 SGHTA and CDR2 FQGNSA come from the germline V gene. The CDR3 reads CASSLTRDANEQFF. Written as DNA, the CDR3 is TGTGCCAGCAGCTTAACCCGGGACGCCAATGAGCAGTTCTTC.

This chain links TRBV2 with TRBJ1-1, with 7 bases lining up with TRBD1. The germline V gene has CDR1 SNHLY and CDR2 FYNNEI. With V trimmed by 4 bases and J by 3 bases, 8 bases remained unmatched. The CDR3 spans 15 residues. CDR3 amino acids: CASSGYGTAYTEAFF. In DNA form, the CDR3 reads TGTGCCAGCAGTGGGTACGGGACAGCCTACACTGAAGCTTTCTTT.

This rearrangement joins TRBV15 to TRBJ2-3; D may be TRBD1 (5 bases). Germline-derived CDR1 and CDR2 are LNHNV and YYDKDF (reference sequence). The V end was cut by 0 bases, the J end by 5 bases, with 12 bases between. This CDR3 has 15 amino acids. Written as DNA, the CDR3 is TGTGCCACCAGCAGAGATATCGCAGGGCTAGATACGCAGTATTTT. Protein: CATSRDIAGLDTQYF.

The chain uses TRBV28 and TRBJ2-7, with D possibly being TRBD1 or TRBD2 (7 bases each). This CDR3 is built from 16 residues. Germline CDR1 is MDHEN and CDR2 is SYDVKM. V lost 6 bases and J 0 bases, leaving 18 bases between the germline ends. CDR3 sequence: CASSPNRGDSSYEQYF. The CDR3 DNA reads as TGTGCCAGCAGCCCTAACCGGGGGGACAGCTCCTACGAGCAGTACTTC. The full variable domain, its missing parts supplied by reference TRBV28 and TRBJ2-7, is DVKVTQSSRYLVKRTGEKVFLECVQDMDHENMFWYRQDPGLGLRLIYFSYDVKMKEKGDIPEGYSVSREKKERFSLILESASTNQTSMYLCASSPNRGDSSYEQYFGPGTRLTVT.

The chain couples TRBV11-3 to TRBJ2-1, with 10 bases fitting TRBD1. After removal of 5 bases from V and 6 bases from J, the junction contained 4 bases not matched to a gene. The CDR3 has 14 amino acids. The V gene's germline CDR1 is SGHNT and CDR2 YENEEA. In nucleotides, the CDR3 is TGTGCCAGCAGCCCGGACAGGGGGGCCAATGAGCAGTTCTTC. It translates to CASSPDRGANEQFF.

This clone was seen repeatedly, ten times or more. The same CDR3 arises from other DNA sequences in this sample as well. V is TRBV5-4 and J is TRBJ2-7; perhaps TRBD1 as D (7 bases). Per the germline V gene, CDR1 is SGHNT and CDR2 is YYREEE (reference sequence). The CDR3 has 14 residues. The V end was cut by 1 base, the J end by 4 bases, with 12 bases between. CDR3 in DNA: TGTGCCAGCAGCTTGAGGGCAGGGGGGTACGAGCAGTACTTC. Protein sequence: CASSLRAGGYEQYF.

The CDR3 region has the DNA TGTGCCAGCAGTTTATCTATTGATGGTGGCGGTCAGCCCCAGCATTTT. This sequence encodes CASSLSIDGGGQPQHF. V is TRBV28 and J is TRBJ1-5; D ambiguous. V dropped 1 base and J dropped 6 bases, with 16 bases sitting between them. CDR1 is MDHEN, CDR2 SYDVKM, per germline. The CDR3 loop spans 16 amino acids.

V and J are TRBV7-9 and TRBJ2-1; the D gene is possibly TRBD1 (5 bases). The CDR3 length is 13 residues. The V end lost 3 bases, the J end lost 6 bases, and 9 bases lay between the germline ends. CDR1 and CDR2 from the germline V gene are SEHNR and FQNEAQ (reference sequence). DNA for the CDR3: TGTGCCAGCAGCTTCAGGGCTTCCAATGAGCAGTTCTTC. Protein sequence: CASSFRASNEQFF.

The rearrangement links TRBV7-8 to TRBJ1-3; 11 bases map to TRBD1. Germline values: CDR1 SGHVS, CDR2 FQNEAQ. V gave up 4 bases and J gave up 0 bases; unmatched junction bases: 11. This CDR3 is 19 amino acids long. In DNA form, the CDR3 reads TGTGCCAGCAGCTCCCACGGACAGGGGGCCGCGAGCTCTGGAAACACCATATATTTT. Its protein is CASSSHGQGAASSGNTIYF.

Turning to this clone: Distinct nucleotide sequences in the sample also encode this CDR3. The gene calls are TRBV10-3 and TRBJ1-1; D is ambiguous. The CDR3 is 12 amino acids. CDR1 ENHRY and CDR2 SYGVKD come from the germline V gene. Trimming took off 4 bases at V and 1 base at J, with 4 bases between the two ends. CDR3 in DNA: TGTGCCATCAGTGGAGGGAACACTGAAGCTTTCTTT. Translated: CAISGGNTEAFF.

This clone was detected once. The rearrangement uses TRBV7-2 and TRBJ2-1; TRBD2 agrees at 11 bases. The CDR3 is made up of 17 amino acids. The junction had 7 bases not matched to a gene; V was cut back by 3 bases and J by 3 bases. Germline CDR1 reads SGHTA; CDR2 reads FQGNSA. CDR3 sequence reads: CASSFLTGTSGYNEQFF. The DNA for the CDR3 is TGTGCCAGCAGCTTCCTCACCGGGACTAGCGGCTACAATGAGCAGTTCTTC.

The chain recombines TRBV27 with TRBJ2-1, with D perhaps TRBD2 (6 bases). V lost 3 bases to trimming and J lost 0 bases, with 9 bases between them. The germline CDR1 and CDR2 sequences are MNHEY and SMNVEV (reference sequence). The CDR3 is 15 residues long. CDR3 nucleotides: TGTGCCAGCAGTTTTAGTAGCGGCTCCTACAATGAGCAGTTCTTC. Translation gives CASSFSSGSYNEQFF.

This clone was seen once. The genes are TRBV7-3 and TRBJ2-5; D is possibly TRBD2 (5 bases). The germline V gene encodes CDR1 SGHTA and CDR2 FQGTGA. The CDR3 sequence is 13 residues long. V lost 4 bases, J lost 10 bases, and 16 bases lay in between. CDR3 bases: TGTGCCAGCAGCTCCACATACCAGGAGGTCCAGTACTTC. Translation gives CASSSTYQEVQYF.

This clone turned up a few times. The chain's CDR3 is CASSAPQQGEKTEAFF. CDR3 DNA sequence: TGTGCCAGCAGCGCCCCCCAACAGGGAGAAAAGACTGAAGCTTTCTTT. This rearrangement joins TRBV9 to TRBJ1-1, with a possible D match to TRBD1 (6 bases). This CDR3 has 16 amino acids. V was clipped by 3 bases and J by 5 bases, with 20 bases between them. CDR1 is SGDLS and CDR2 is YYNGEE in the germline V gene. Combining the CDR3 with reference TRBV9 and TRBJ1-1 gives the whole variable domain DSGVTQTPKHLITATGQRVTLRCSPRSGDLSVYWYQQSLDQGLQFLIQYYNGEERAKGNILERFSAQQFPDLHSELNLSSLELGDSALYFCASSAPQQGEKTEAFFGQGTRLTVV.

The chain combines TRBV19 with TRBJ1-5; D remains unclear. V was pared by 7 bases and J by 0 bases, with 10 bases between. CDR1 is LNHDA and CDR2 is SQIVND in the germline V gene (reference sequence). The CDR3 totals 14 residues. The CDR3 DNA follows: TGTGCCAGTAAACTAGGGCCTAGCAATCAGCCCCAGCATTTT. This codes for CASKLGPSNQPQHF.

CDR3 bases: TGTGCCAGCAGCTCCCACGACAATGAGCAGTTCTTC. This gives the protein CASSSHDNEQFF. The chain links TRBV6-6 to TRBJ2-1; no clear D gene. Per germline, CDR1 MNHNY and CDR2 SVGAGI (reference sequence). This CDR3 comprises 12 residues. V gave up 6 bases and J gave up 5 bases, with 8 bases separating them.

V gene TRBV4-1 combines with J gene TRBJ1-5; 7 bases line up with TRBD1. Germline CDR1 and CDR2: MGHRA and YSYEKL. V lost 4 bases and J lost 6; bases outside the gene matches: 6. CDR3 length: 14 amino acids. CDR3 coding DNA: TGCGCCAGCAGCCTCCAGGGGGTAAGTCAGCCCCAGCATTTT. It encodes CASSLQGVSQPQHF.

CDR3 in amino acids: CASSYTGGTGYTF. Written as DNA, the CDR3 is TGTGCCAGCAGTTACACGGGGGGCACTGGCTACACCTTC. This rearrangement joins TRBV6-5 to TRBJ1-2; D is perhaps TRBD1 (6 bases). CDR1 is MNHEY, CDR2 SVGAGI, per germline. This CDR3 is built from 13 residues. The V end was cut by 2 bases, the J end by 7 bases, with 11 bases between.

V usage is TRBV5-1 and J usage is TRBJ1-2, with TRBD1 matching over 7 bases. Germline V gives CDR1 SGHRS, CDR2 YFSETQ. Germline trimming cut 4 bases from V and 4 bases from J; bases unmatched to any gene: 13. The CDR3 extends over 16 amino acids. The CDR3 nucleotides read TGCGCCAGCAGCCTGGATTCGGGACAGACGACCTATGGCTACACCTTC. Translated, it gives CASSLDSGQTTYGYTF.

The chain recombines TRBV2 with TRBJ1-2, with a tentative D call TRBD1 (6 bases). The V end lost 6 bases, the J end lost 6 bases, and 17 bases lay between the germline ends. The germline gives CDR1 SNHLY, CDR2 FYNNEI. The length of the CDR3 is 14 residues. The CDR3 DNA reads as TGTGCCAGCAGGCCCCTGGGGGGGGCAGATGGCTACACCTTC. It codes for CASRPLGGADGYTF.

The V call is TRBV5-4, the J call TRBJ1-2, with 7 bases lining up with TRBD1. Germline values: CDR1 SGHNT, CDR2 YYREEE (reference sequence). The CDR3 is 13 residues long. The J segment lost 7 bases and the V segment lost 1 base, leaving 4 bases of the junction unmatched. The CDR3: CASSLTGVGGYTF. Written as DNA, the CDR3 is TGTGCCAGCAGCTTGACAGGGGTTGGTGGCTACACCTTC.

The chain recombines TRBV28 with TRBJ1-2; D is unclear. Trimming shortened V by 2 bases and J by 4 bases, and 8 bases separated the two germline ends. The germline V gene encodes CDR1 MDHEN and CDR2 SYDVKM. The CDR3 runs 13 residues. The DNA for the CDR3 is TGTGCCAGCAGTTTAGAGCAGCCCTATGGCTACACCTTC. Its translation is CASSLEQPYGYTF.

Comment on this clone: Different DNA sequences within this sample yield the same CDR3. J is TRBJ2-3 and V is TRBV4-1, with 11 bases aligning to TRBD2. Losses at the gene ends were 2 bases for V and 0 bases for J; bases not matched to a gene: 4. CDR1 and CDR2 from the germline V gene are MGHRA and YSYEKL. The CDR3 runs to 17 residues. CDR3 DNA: TGCGCCAGCAGCCAATGGGGGACTAGCGGTAGCACAGATACGCAGTATTTT. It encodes CASSQWGTSGSTDTQYF.